The next 11 T cell receptor beta chains were all read from a single sample in a study of spatial heterogeneity in lung cancer. As to time point: sample taken at primary tumor resection. TCRdb reprocessed the 5' RACE reads with MiXCR, giving one entry per CDR3 protein. This table holds some 6,100 distinct CDR3 sequences, around 13% found once. Specimen: lung tissue, collected at surgery. Receptors were obtained from a human donor with early-stage non-small cell lung cancer.

As regards this clonotype: Since it is a stray read in a library aimed at alpha chains, this beta chain has a size that is not meaningful. This chain joins TRBV7-8 and TRBJ1-3; D not certain. The CDR3 sequence is 14 residues long. Per germline, CDR1 SGHVS and CDR2 FQNEAQ. V was cut by 1 base and J by 0 bases, with 4 bases left in between. The CDR3 DNA sequence: TGTGCCAGCAGCTTAGACAACTCTGGAAACACCATATATTTT. It codes for CASSLDNSGNTIYF. The full variable domain, with the rest looked up from reference TRBV7-8 and TRBJ1-3, is GAGVSQSPRYKVAKRGQDVALRCDPISGHVSLFWYQQALGQGPEFLTYFQNEAQLDKSGLPSDRFFAERPEGSVSTLKIQRTQQEDSAVYLCASSLDNSGNTIYFGEGSWLTVV.

By sample share, this clonotype is medium-sized. A library made for alpha chains picked up this beta chain off target, so its size means little. The chain joins TRBV6-5 to TRBJ2-7; D ambiguous. Deletions cut 6 bases from V and 6 bases from J, with 15 bases between. Per germline, CDR1 MNHEY and CDR2 SVGAGI. The CDR3 is 13 residues long. CDR3: CASSSGPQGEQYF. DNA for the CDR3: TGTGCCAGCAGCTCCGGGCCCCAAGGCGAGCAGTACTTC.

This clonotype has ten or more counts. A library prepared for alpha chains yielded this beta chain as an off-target read; its size is of little meaning. The V gene is TRBV6-6, the J gene TRBJ1-5; D gene ambiguous. The CDR3 extends over 16 amino acids. Germline V gives CDR1 MNHNY, CDR2 SVGAGI (reference sequence). The ends were cut back, 4 bases at V and 3 bases at J, with 16 bases in the middle. CDR3 loop: CASSSSPGSHNQPQHF. DNA for the CDR3: TGTGCCAGCAGTTCCTCTCCGGGGTCTCACAATCAGCCCCAGCATTTT.

Relative to its sample, this clonotype is medium-sized. With the library built for alpha chains, this beta chain is off target and its frequency is not meaningful. The chain uses TRBV2 and TRBJ2-1, with TRBD2 identical over 14 bases. After removal of 9 bases from V and 5 bases from J, the junction contained 6 bases not matched to a gene. CDR1 is SNHLY and CDR2 is FYNNEI in the germline V gene. This CDR3 comprises 15 residues. The CDR3 reads CASRLAGGRDNEQFF. The CDR3 nucleotides read TGTGCCAGTAGACTAGCGGGAGGGCGCGACAATGAGCAGTTCTTC.

By sample fraction, this clonotype is medium-sized. This beta chain is an unintended read in a library built for alpha chains; its size means little. The V gene is TRBV10-1, the J gene TRBJ2-5; either TRBD1 or TRBD2 may supply D (5 bases each). The CDR3 has 13 residues. V was clipped by 6 bases and J by 5 bases, with 13 bases between them. Germline values: CDR1 WNHNN, CDR2 SYGVQD (reference sequence). The CDR3 nucleotides are TGCGCCAGCAGCTCCGGGACCGGGGAGACCCAGTACTTC. Translating it yields CASSSGTGETQYF.

For this clonotype: Little can be read into the size of this beta chain, an off-target read in a library designed for alpha chains. The chain uses TRBV19 and TRBJ2-5, with D perhaps TRBD1 (5 bases). This CDR3 is built from 14 residues. CDR1 and CDR2 from the germline V gene are LNHDA and SQIVND (reference sequence). Between the trimmed V and J ends, which lost 1 base and 7 bases, there was a span of 13 bases. The CDR3 region is CASSIAPGLGTQYF. The CDR3, as DNA: TGTGCCAGTAGTATAGCCCCAGGGCTAGGGACCCAGTACTTC.

This clonotype was seen at least ten times. Because this beta chain is a stray read in a library intended to capture alpha chains, its abundance should not be given much weight. V gene TRBV11-3 combines with J gene TRBJ1-3, with 9 bases lining up with TRBD1. V trimming: 4 bases; J trimming: 2 bases; junction bases outside the gene matches: 6. CDR3 length: 16 residues. CDR1 is SGHNT and CDR2 is YENEEA in the germline V gene. CDR3 nucleotide sequence: TGTGCCAGCAGCTCCTTCGGACAGGGGACTGGAAACACCATATATTTT. This codes for CASSSFGQGTGNTIYF. Based on the CDR3 plus reference TRBV11-3 and TRBJ1-3, the full variable domain is EAGVVQSPRYKIIEKKQPVAFWCNPISGHNTLYWYLQNLGQGPELLIRYENEEAVDDSQLPKDRFSAERLKGVDSTLKIQPAELGDSAVYLCASSSFGQGTGNTIYFGEGSWLTVV.

This clonotype is labeled as medium-sized. The size of this beta chain means little, since it is a stray read in a library made for alpha chains. The CDR3 DNA sequence: TGTGCCAGCAGCCCGTTAGCGGGAGGGCCTGGGGAGCAGTTCTTC. This translates into CASSPLAGGPGEQFF. The J gene is TRBJ2-1, the V gene TRBV5-4; 11 bases are shared with TRBD2. The junction had 10 bases not matched to a gene; V was cut back by 4 bases and J by 10 bases. Germline lookup yields CDR1 SGHNT and CDR2 YYREEE (reference sequence). The CDR3 covers 15 residues.

At least ten counts were recorded for this clonotype. A library prepared for alpha chains yielded this beta chain as an off-target read; its size is of little meaning. V and J are TRBV6-2 or TRBV6-3 and TRBJ1-2; possible D gene TRBD1, 5 bases. Germline V gene lookup returns CDR1 MNHEY and CDR2 SVGEGT. CDR3 length: 15 amino acids. V was trimmed by 0 bases and J by 0 bases, leaving 8 bases between them. As DNA, the CDR3 is TGTGCCAGCAGTTACTCGAAGACAGCTAACTATGGCTACACCTTC. It encodes CASSYSKTANYGYTF.

This clonotype rates as medium-sized. A library prepared for alpha chains yielded this beta chain as an off-target read; its size is of little meaning. The J gene is TRBJ1-1, the V gene TRBV3-1, with 7 positions matching TRBD1. CDR3 size: 13 residues. V lost 4 bases and J lost 4; bases outside the gene matches: 3. CDR1 and CDR2 from the germline V gene are LGHDT and YNNKEL (reference sequence). The CDR3 reads CASSRRQGTEAFF. CDR3 DNA sequence: TGTGCCAGCAGCCGCCGACAGGGCACTGAAGCTTTCTTT.

In regard to this clonotype: This beta chain is a stray sequence in a library constructed for alpha chains; its clone size is not meaningful. The chain recombines TRBV7-2 with TRBJ2-3, with a tentative D call TRBD2 (5 bases). The CDR3 is 17 amino acids. Trimming stripped 4 bases from V and 2 bases from J, with 19 bases between. Looked up from germline, CDR1 is SGHTA and CDR2 is FQGNSA. The CDR3 sequence: CASSSFAVATYTDTQYF. The DNA for the CDR3 is TGTGCCAGCAGCTCGTTCGCTGTAGCGACCTACACAGATACGCAGTATTTT.